This T cell receptor beta chain derives from a study of T cell responses to AZD1222 COVID-19 vaccine. Regarding the study as a whole: Spike-specific TCR depth and breadth grew after two AZD1222 doses. Repertoires were obtained solely post-peak T cell response. Possibly, clonal diversity was underestimated; donors were largely white British and included more females. Dominant CD4 TCR responses targeted spike regions 160-218 and 743-854.

Sequencing used immunoSEQ multiplex PCR; TCRdb keeps in-frame clones, though not all of them. The table records 110,000 or so clones, approximately 85% of them present only once. To note about this clone: The antigen remains unidentified.

V dropped 6 bases and J dropped 5 bases, with 19 bases sitting between them. Germline V gene lookup returns CDR1 MNHEY and CDR2 SVGAGI. The CDR3 totals 15 residues. This chain joins TRBV6-5 and TRBJ1-1; tentative D call: TRBD1 (5 bases). The specimen comprised peripheral blood, sampled on day 0 of AZD1222 vaccination. This clonotype was sampled from an adult in good health. The CDR3 DNA follows: TGTGCCAGCAGCCAGAGCCCCACAGGAGGAACTGAAGCTTTCTTT. Its protein is CASSQSPTGGTEAFF.